This passage covers 18 T cell receptor beta chains from one sample sequenced in a study of graft-versus-host responses after intestinal transplantation. The assay was immunoSEQ multiplex PCR, and TCRdb's table has in-frame clones only and misses some. The sample lists 80,000 to 100,000 clones, around four fifths occurring once. These receptors' antigens are unknown. The starting material was unstimulated CD8+ T cells sorted from spleen or lymph node cells, obtained before intestinal transplant. All receptors come from a human donor who received an intestinal transplant.

This clone has just one count. V and J are TRBV10-3 and TRBJ2-3, with a possible D match to TRBD2 (6 bases). Trimming took 3 bases from V and 3 from J, leaving 13 bases between them. Germline loops: CDR1 ENHRY, CDR2 SYGVKD. This CDR3 contains 15 residues. This CDR3 is CAISDRDWGTDTQYF. The DNA for the CDR3 is TGTGCCATCAGTGATCGGGACTGGGGAACAGATACGCAGTATTTT.

This chain links TRBV6-5 with TRBJ1-1, with D unresolved. This CDR3 has 16 amino acids. The V gene lost 1 base and the J gene lost 3 bases, with 15 bases spanning the gap. CDR1 is MNHEY, CDR2 SVGAGI, per germline. Written as DNA, the CDR3 is TGTGCCAGCAGTTACTTTGGACCCCTCGGTGACACTGAAGCTTTCTTT. Translation: CASSYFGPLGDTEAFF.

This clone was detected a few times. CDR3 bases: TGTGCCAGCAGTTTAGAACCGGGCCTCTACTACGAGCAGTACTTC. Encoded protein: CASSLEPGLYYEQYF. The genes are TRBV28 and TRBJ2-7; unclear D gene. Trimming pared 2 bases from V and 3 bases from J, leaving 14 bases between. Germline lookup yields CDR1 MDHEN and CDR2 SYDVKM. The CDR3 loop spans 15 amino acids.

The sample holds one count of this clone. The chain couples TRBV7-3 to TRBJ2-7, with D unclear. Germline assignment: CDR1 SGHTA and CDR2 FQGTGA. The V end lost 5 bases, the J end lost 5 bases, and 13 bases lay between the germline ends. The CDR3 contains 13 residues. This CDR3 reads CASSDGWGNEQYF. The DNA of the CDR3 is TGTGCCAGCAGCGATGGATGGGGAAACGAGCAGTACTTC.

This sequence joins TRBV6-1 and TRBJ1-1, with D perhaps matching TRBD1 (6 bases). The V end was cut by 5 bases, the J end by 1 base, with 8 bases between. The CDR3 totals 13 residues. Germline loops: CDR1 MNHNS, CDR2 SASEGT. The CDR3 sequence is CASSLGQNTEAFF. In DNA, the CDR3 is TGTGCCAGCAGTTTGGGACAGAACACTGAAGCTTTCTTT.

J is TRBJ1-2 and V is TRBV7-6, with D perhaps TRBD1 (5 bases). CDR3 length equals 13 residues. V lost 3 bases, J lost 6 bases, and 11 bases lay in between. The V gene's germline CDR1 is SGHVS and CDR2 FNYEAQ. The CDR3 DNA sequence: TGTGCCAGCAGCTTCTGGGGGGTCCATGGCTACACCTTC. Translation: CASSFWGVHGYTF.

The chain recombines TRBV28 with TRBJ2-3, with D unclear. Trimming took 4 bases from V and 5 from J, leaving 16 bases between them. The CDR3 has 15 amino acids. Germline V CDR1 and CDR2: MDHEN, SYDVKM. CDR3 sequence reads: CASSWGNRRGDTQYF. CDR3 nucleotides: TGTGCCAGCAGTTGGGGAAATCGTAGAGGAGATACGCAGTATTTT.

The rearrangement links TRBV7-6 to TRBJ2-2; D perhaps matches TRBD1 (5 bases). The CDR3 is 13 amino acids. Trimming pared 3 bases from V and 8 bases from J, leaving 10 bases between. CDR1 and CDR2 (germline): SGHVS, FNYEAQ. The CDR3 bases are TGTGCCAGCAGCTTGGGCGCAGGGGGGGAGCTGTTTTTT. Encoded protein: CASSLGAGGELFF. Full variable domain (outside the CDR3, taken from reference TRBV7-6 and TRBJ2-2): GAGVSQSPRYKVTKRGQDVALRCDPISGHVSLYWYRQALGQGPEFLTYFNYEAQQDKSGLPNDRFSAERPEGSISTLTIQRTEQRDSAMYRCASSLGAGGELFFGEGSRLTVL.

This clone was seen only once. The CDR3 DNA reads as TGTGCCAGCAGCTTGGAGGGGGACCTCTATGGCTACACCTTC. Translating gives CASSLEGDLYGYTF. The chain links TRBV5-6 to TRBJ1-2; D possibly corresponds to TRBD1 (6 bases). The CDR3 runs 14 residues. V shed 0 bases and J shed 4 bases, with 10 bases lying between them. Germline V lookup: CDR1 SGHDT, CDR2 YYEEEE.

The rearrangement joins TRBV5-1 to TRBJ2-7, with 15 bases fitting TRBD2. V was pared by 3 bases and J by 0 bases, with 1 base of the junction left unmatched. The CDR3 totals 16 residues. Looked up from germline, CDR1 is SGHRS and CDR2 is YFSETQ. The CDR3 DNA reads as TGCGCCAGCAGCTGGACTAGCGGGGGGGACTCCTACGAGCAGTACTTC. Translating it yields CASSWTSGGDSYEQYF.

The chain is built from TRBV7-3 and TRBJ2-1; D gene uncertain. The CDR3 runs to 12 residues. V was clipped by 7 bases and J by 6 bases, with 10 bases between them. Germline V lookup: CDR1 SGHTA, CDR2 FQGTGA. This chain's CDR3 is CASTDMGNEQFF. DNA of the CDR3: TGTGCCAGCACCGACATGGGCAATGAGCAGTTCTTC.

The chain links TRBV4-1 to TRBJ1-2, with 8 bases matching TRBD1. CDR3 length: 13 residues. Germline CDR1 reads MGHRA; CDR2 reads YSYEKL. V lost 3 bases to trimming and J lost 10 bases; unmatched junction nucleotides: 7. In nucleotides, the CDR3 is TGCGCCAGCAGCCACCCCCGGGACAGGCCCTACACCTTC. This sequence encodes CASSHPRDRPYTF.

The rearrangement uses TRBV7-2 and TRBJ1-6; a weak D match, TRBD1 (5 bases). V gave up 5 bases and J gave up 8 bases, with 19 bases separating them. Germline CDR1 SGHTA, CDR2 FQGNSA. The CDR3 spans 16 residues. The DNA for the CDR3 is TGTGCCAGCAGCCCCTACGGGACGGGGGACGATTCACCCCTCCACTTT. It yields the protein CASSPYGTGDDSPLHF.

The chain links TRBV19 to TRBJ1-1; possible D gene TRBD1, 5 bases. From germline, CDR1 is LNHDA and CDR2 SQIVND (reference sequence). V lost 3 bases to trimming and J lost 4 bases, with 12 bases between them. The CDR3 has 14 amino acids. CDR3 in amino acids: CASSIVGDGTEAFF. The DNA for the CDR3 is TGTGCCAGTAGTATCGTAGGGGACGGCACTGAAGCTTTCTTT.

The DNA of the CDR3 is TGTGCCAGCAGCCCCCGTGGAGGCATCTCTGGAAACACCATATATTTT. Translation: CASSPRGGISGNTIYF. This sequence joins TRBV7-6 and TRBJ1-3; D is undetermined. V was pared by 5 bases and J by 0 bases, with 14 bases between. CDR3 length: 16 amino acids. Germline V gene data show CDR1 as SGHVS and CDR2 as FNYEAQ.

This clone appeared once. V gene TRBV12-5 combines with J gene TRBJ2-3; TRBD1 matches 9 bases. V dropped 4 bases and J dropped 0; count of bases not matched to a gene: 8. Germline V gene sequence: CDR1 LGHNT, CDR2 FRNRAP. The length of the CDR3 is 17 residues. The CDR3 bases are TGTGCTAGTGGTTCGTTAACAGGGGGCACTAGCACAGATACGCAGTATTTT. The encoded protein is CASGSLTGGTSTDTQYF. Full variable domain (rest looked up from reference TRBV12-5 and TRBJ2-3): DARVTQTPRHKVTEMGQEVTMRCQPILGHNTVFWYRQTMMQGLELLAYFRNRAPLDDSGMPKDRFSAEMPDATLATLKIQPSEPRDSAVYFCASGSLTGGTSTDTQYFGPGTRLTVL.

This chain joins TRBV6-1 and TRBJ2-7; D remains ambiguous. CDR1 MNHNS and CDR2 SASEGT come from the germline V gene. CDR3 length: 12 amino acids. V was pared by 2 bases and J by 4 bases, with 6 bases between. The CDR3 nucleotides are TGTGCCAGCAGTGAAAATACTTACGAGCAGTACTTC. Translation gives CASSENTYEQYF.

Turning to this clone: The same CDR3 arises from other DNA sequences in this sample as well. This chain links TRBV4-1 with TRBJ2-7, with 7 bases fitting TRBD2. Germline CDR1 reads MGHRA; CDR2 reads YSYEKL. V was pared by 1 base and J by 7 bases, with 1 base of the junction left unmatched. This CDR3 region has 12 residues. For the CDR3, the DNA is TGCGCCAGCAGCCAAGCCGGGGGGGAGCAGTACTTC. Translation gives CASSQAGGEQYF.